Listed here are 16 T cell receptor beta chains from one sample, sequenced in a study of blood T cell repertoires in COVID-19. Profiled with immunoSEQ multiplex PCR; TCRdb holds only in-frame clones, not every one. The sample lists some 120,000 clones; less than 90% were seen once. The sample was peripheral blood. The receptor set was obtained from a man aged 70-80 years with acute or convalescent COVID-19.

In the case of this clone: Germline is not matched at one junction end, which may reflect a read error. The chain combines TRBV18 with TRBJ2-1, with a tentative D call TRBD1 (6 bases). The germline V gene encodes CDR1 KGHSH and CDR2 LQKENI. The CDR3 has 16 amino acids. CDR3 DNA sequence: TGTGCCAGCTCCCCACCATCGGGACAAAGGTTCAATGAGCAGTTCTTC. Protein product: CASSPPSGQRFNEQFF.

This chain connects TRBV5-1 to TRBJ2-1, with a tentative D call TRBD1 (5 bases). The ends were cut back, 3 bases at V and 0 bases at J, with 10 bases in the middle. The CDR3 totals 15 residues. The V gene's germline CDR1 is SGHRS and CDR2 YFSETQ. The CDR3 sequence: CASSSRVSSYNEQFF. The CDR3 DNA follows: TGCGCCAGCAGCTCCAGGGTTAGCTCCTACAATGAGCAGTTCTTC.

This sequence joins TRBV21-1 and TRBJ1-5; the D call TRBD1 from the table was never checked on the DNA. TRBV21-1 is assigned pseudogene status. This CDR3 spans 14 amino acids. The CDR3, as DNA: TGTGCCAGCCCCCCCAGGGTCGGGTTCCAGAACCAGCATTTT. Protein: CASPPRVGFQNQHF.

The chain employs TRBV5-4 and TRBJ2-5; D may be TRBD2 (6 bases). Germline values: CDR1 SGHNT, CDR2 YYREEE (reference sequence). V was trimmed by 4 bases and J by 5 bases, leaving 18 bases between them. The CDR3 has 15 residues. Written as DNA, the CDR3 is TGTGCCAGCAGCCACCCGGGGACGGGAGCGGAGACCCAGTACTTC. This gives the protein CASSHPGTGAETQYF.

The chain is built from TRBV9 and TRBJ1-3; TRBD1 might be the D (6 bases). The CDR3 is 12 amino acids. The germline CDR1 and CDR2 sequences are SGDLS and YYNGEE. V was clipped by 7 bases and J by 5 bases, with 10 bases between them. CDR3 residues: CASGQNRNTIYF. The CDR3 coding sequence is TGTGCCAGCGGACAGAATAGAAACACCATATATTTT.

The chain employs TRBV29-1 and TRBJ1-5; unclear D gene. Germline CDR1 is SQVTM and CDR2 is ANQGSEA. CDR3 length equals 12 residues. Trimming removed 4 bases from V and 10 bases from J, with 14 bases in between. Here the CDR3 DNA reads TGCAGCGTTGGAGGGATGAGTTCTCCCCAGCATTTT. This encodes CSVGGMSSPQHF.

V is TRBV6-1 and J is TRBJ2-5, with D possibly TRBD2 on 6 matching bases. This CDR3 is built from 15 residues. The ends were cut back, 5 bases at V and 0 bases at J, with 13 bases in the middle. Germline V gene sequence: CDR1 MNHNS, CDR2 SASEGT. CDR3 protein: CASSSGTAYQETQYF. In DNA, the CDR3 is TGTGCCAGCAGTTCCGGGACTGCGTACCAAGAGACCCAGTACTTC.

The chain uses TRBV2 and TRBJ1-5; tentatively, D is TRBD1 (6 bases). Germline CDR1 SNHLY, CDR2 FYNNEI. Trimming shortened V by 7 bases and J by 5 bases, and 9 bases separated the two germline ends. The CDR3 loop spans 12 amino acids. CDR3 region: CASTPGDQPQHF. The CDR3 DNA sequence: TGTGCCAGCACCCCAGGGGATCAGCCCCAGCATTTT.

The rearrangement links TRBV9 to TRBJ1-6, with D possibly matching TRBD1 (5 bases). Per the germline V gene, CDR1 is SGDLS and CDR2 is YYNGEE. The CDR3 consists of 14 residues. V shed 0 bases and J shed 9 bases, with 10 bases lying between them. CDR3 region: CASSVGGVGSPLHF. DNA of the CDR3: TGTGCCAGCAGCGTAGGGGGGGTGGGTTCACCCCTCCACTTT.

This rearrangement joins TRBV6-5 to TRBJ1-4, with 10 bases identical to TRBD1. This CDR3 contains 14 residues. Per the germline V gene, CDR1 is MNHEY and CDR2 is SVGAGI. V gave up 6 bases and J gave up 7 bases; unmatched junction bases: 5. CDR3 sequence (DNA): TGTGCCAGCAGGCCGACAGGGGGCGTTGAAAAACTGTTTTTT. Protein product: CASRPTGGVEKLFF.

This sequence joins TRBV7-2 and TRBJ2-1; a possible D gene is TRBD1 (5 bases). CDR1 and CDR2 (germline): SGHTA, FQGNSA. Trimming removed 4 bases from V and 4 bases from J, with 8 bases in between. The length of the CDR3 is 13 residues. Here the CDR3 reads CASSSQGYNEQFF. In nucleotides, the CDR3 is TGTGCCAGCAGCTCCCAGGGTTACAATGAGCAGTTCTTC. The full variable domain, completed using reference TRBV7-2 and TRBJ2-1, is GAGVSQSPSNKVTEKGKDVELRCDPISGHTALYWYRQSLGQGLEFLIYFQGNSAPDKSGLPSDRFSAERTGGSVSTLTIQRTQQEDSAVYLCASSSQGYNEQFFGPGTRLTVL.

This clone was detected many times. The rearrangement uses TRBV2 and TRBJ2-7; a weak D match, TRBD1 (5 bases). The ends were cut back, 3 bases at V and 4 bases at J, with 13 bases in the middle. Germline CDR1 and CDR2: SNHLY and FYNNEI. There are 14 residues in the CDR3. The CDR3 region is CASSEGAGRYEQYF. As DNA, the CDR3 is TGTGCCAGCAGTGAGGGCGCAGGGCGTTACGAGCAGTACTTC.

The chain combines TRBV19 with TRBJ1-2; D uncertain. V shed 4 bases and J shed 2 bases, with 5 bases lying between them. The germline V gene has CDR1 LNHDA and CDR2 SQIVND (reference sequence). The CDR3 covers 12 residues. CDR3 nucleotides: TGTGCCAGTAGTAGCGGGAACTATGGCTACACCTTC. Protein: CASSSGNYGYTF.

The rearrangement uses TRBV2 and TRBJ1-4, with D uncertain. The CDR3 sequence is 14 residues long. Per germline, CDR1 SNHLY and CDR2 FYNNEI. Trimming removed 4 bases at V and 4 bases at J, with 10 bases between. CDR3: CASSGVDFNEKLFF. In DNA, the CDR3 is TGTGCCAGCAGTGGGGTGGACTTTAATGAAAAACTGTTTTTT.

The V call is TRBV24-1, the J call TRBJ1-5, with D possibly TRBD1 on 5 matching bases. The germline V and J ends were trimmed by 9 bases and 5 bases, with 13 bases remaining between them. The CDR3 sequence is 13 residues long. CDR1 is KGHDR, CDR2 SFDVKD, per germline. As DNA, the CDR3 is TGTGCCACCGGGGGGGTTAGTCATCAGCCCCAGCATTTT. Protein: CATGGVSHQPQHF.

The chain links TRBV15 to TRBJ1-1; 9 positions agree with TRBD1. This CDR3 comprises 18 residues. The V gene's germline CDR1 is LNHNV and CDR2 YYDKDF (reference sequence). V lost 3 bases to trimming and J lost 3 bases; unmatched junction nucleotides: 14. CDR3 DNA: TGTGCCACCAGCAGCGACCGGGACAGGGCATTCGGTGACACTGAAGCTTTCTTT. It translates to CATSSDRDRAFGDTEAFF.